One sample yielded the 12 T cell receptor beta chains listed below, sequenced in a study of CD8+ T cells in alopecia areata. The sample's treatment: oral pan-JAK inhibitor, 5-10 mg twice daily. TCR sequencing used cDNA made by reverse transcription of extracted RNA. The protocol was immunoSEQ multiplex PCR, while the TCRdb copy is restricted to in-frame clones and leaves out a portion. Of 120,000 or so clones listed, approximately 60% are singletons. Material: CD4+ T cells sorted from blood, obtained at week 4, from a patient treated with tofacitinib. The source of these receptors is a human donor with alopecia areata.

This chain links TRBV7-2 with TRBJ2-5; D call uncertain. The CDR3 covers 14 residues. Germline V CDR1 and CDR2: SGHTA, FQGNSA. Trimming shortened V by 3 bases and J by 1 base, and 9 bases separated the two germline ends. The CDR3 region has the DNA TGTGCCAGCAGCTTCCCACAGACCCAAGAGACCCAGTACTTC. Translating it yields CASSFPQTQETQYF.

The rearrangement links TRBV10-3 to TRBJ2-7; a weak D match, TRBD1 (6 bases). Trimming left V 2 bases short and J 6 bases short, with 14 bases between. Per germline, CDR1 ENHRY and CDR2 SYGVKD. The CDR3 is 14 amino acids. DNA of the CDR3: TGTGCCATCAGTGAGGCCAGGGGACGGATCGAGCAGTACTTC. This codes for CAISEARGRIEQYF.

This chain uses TRBV5-1 with TRBJ2-3; 7 nucleotides line up with TRBD1. Germline CDR1 and CDR2: SGHRS and YFSETQ. The CDR3 contains 14 residues. V trimming: 4 bases; J trimming: 1 base; junction bases outside the gene matches: 3. The CDR3 DNA follows: TGCGCCAGCAGCGCCGGGACAGGCACAGATACGCAGTATTTT. This sequence encodes CASSAGTGTDTQYF. Full variable domain (remainder filled in from reference TRBV5-1 and TRBJ2-3): KAGVTQTPRYLIKTRGQQVTLSCSPISGHRSVSWYQQTPGQGLQFLFEYFSETQRNKGNFPGRFSGRQFSNSRSEMNVSTLELGDSALYLCASSAGTGTDTQYFGPGTRLTVL.

V gene TRBV9 combines with J gene TRBJ2-5; tentatively, D is TRBD2 (5 bases). Per germline, CDR1 SGDLS and CDR2 YYNGEE. Trimming removed 5 bases at V and 1 base at J, with 6 bases between. The CDR3 consists of 12 residues. The CDR3 is CASSRGQETQYF. The CDR3, as DNA: TGTGCCAGCAGTCGGGGCCAAGAGACCCAGTACTTC.

The V call is TRBV25-1, the J call TRBJ2-1, with TRBD2 as a possible D gene (6 bases). The CDR3 is 15 amino acids. The V end was cut by 4 bases, the J end by 5 bases, with 15 bases between. Germline assignment: CDR1 MGHDK and CDR2 SYGVNS. The CDR3 protein is CASSVLGLNDNEQFF. The CDR3 region has the DNA TGTGCCAGCAGTGTATTGGGACTGAACGACAATGAGCAGTTCTTC.

The rearrangement links TRBV4-1 to TRBJ2-5; 10 bases align to TRBD2. Trimming cost V 4 bases and J 2 bases; bases outside gene matches: 10. The CDR3 totals 17 residues. Germline loops: CDR1 MGHRA, CDR2 YSYEKL. The DNA for the CDR3 is TGCGCCAGCAGCCGTACATTAGCGGGGGGCCTTCAAGAGACCCAGTACTTC. It codes for CASSRTLAGGLQETQYF.

V and J are TRBV11-2 and TRBJ2-3; D not certain. The CDR3 runs 12 residues. CDR1 and CDR2 (germline): SGHAT, FQNNGV. V gave up 6 bases and J gave up 0 bases, with 4 bases separating them. The CDR3 reads CASSPSTDTQYF. In nucleotides, the CDR3 is TGTGCCAGCAGTCCGAGCACAGATACGCAGTATTTT.

This clone has a handful of counts. The chain carries TRBV7-7 and TRBJ2-5; TRBD1 is a possible D gene (7 bases). V was pared by 5 bases and J by 1 base, with 11 bases between. Germline V gene data show CDR1 as SSHAT and CDR2 as FNYEAQ (reference sequence). The CDR3 is 14 amino acids. CDR3 in amino acids: CASSRGTVQETQYF. In DNA, the CDR3 is TGTGCCAGCAGCCGGGGGACAGTCCAAGAGACCCAGTACTTC.

This clone was recorded a few times. The CDR3 here is CASSGVASGANVLTF. DNA for the CDR3: TGTGCCAGCAGTGGGGTGGCCTCTGGGGCCAACGTCCTGACTTTC. V and J are TRBV2 and TRBJ2-6; no clear D gene. Looked up from germline, CDR1 is SNHLY and CDR2 is FYNNEI. There are 15 residues in the CDR3. The germline V and J ends were trimmed by 4 bases and 0 bases, with 7 bases remaining between them.

V usage is TRBV7-8 and J usage is TRBJ1-6, with D unresolved. Germline V gene sequence: CDR1 SGHVS, CDR2 FQNEAQ. This CDR3 is built from 14 residues. Between the trimmed V and J ends, which lost 7 bases and 8 bases, there was a span of 15 bases. The chain's CDR3 is CASTREGVDSPLHF. For the CDR3, the DNA is TGTGCCAGCACCCGGGAGGGAGTTGATTCACCCCTCCACTTT. The full variable domain, in which reference TRBV7-8 and TRBJ1-6 provide the parts outside the CDR3, is GAGVSQSPRYKVAKRGQDVALRCDPISGHVSLFWYQQALGQGPEFLTYFQNEAQLDKSGLPSDRFFAERPEGSVSTLKIQRTQQEDSAVYLCASTREGVDSPLHFGNGTRLTVT.

The chain combines TRBV6-6 with TRBJ1-4; D may be TRBD1 (5 bases). The CDR3 loop spans 14 amino acids. Germline CDR1 reads MNHNY; CDR2 reads SVGAGI (reference sequence). V was cut by 7 bases and J by 5 bases, with 14 bases left in between. This CDR3 is CASTRSGRNEKLFF. In DNA, the CDR3 is TGTGCCAGCACCCGGTCGGGACGCAATGAAAAACTGTTTTTT.

This clone has a handful of counts. This rearrangement joins TRBV18 to TRBJ1-1; D unresolved. Germline V gives CDR1 KGHSH, CDR2 LQKENI. CDR3 length: 11 amino acids. V lost 1 base and J lost 11, with 8 bases in between. CDR3 sequence: CASSPLDGAFF. The CDR3, as DNA: TGTGCCAGCTCACCACTGGACGGGGCTTTCTTT. Complete variable domain (other parts from reference TRBV18 and TRBJ1-1): NAGVMQNPRHLVRRRGQEARLRCSPMKGHSHVYWYRQLPEEGLKFMVYLQKENIIDESGMPKERFSAEFPKEGPSILRIQQVVRGDSAAYFCASSPLDGAFFGQGTRLTVV.